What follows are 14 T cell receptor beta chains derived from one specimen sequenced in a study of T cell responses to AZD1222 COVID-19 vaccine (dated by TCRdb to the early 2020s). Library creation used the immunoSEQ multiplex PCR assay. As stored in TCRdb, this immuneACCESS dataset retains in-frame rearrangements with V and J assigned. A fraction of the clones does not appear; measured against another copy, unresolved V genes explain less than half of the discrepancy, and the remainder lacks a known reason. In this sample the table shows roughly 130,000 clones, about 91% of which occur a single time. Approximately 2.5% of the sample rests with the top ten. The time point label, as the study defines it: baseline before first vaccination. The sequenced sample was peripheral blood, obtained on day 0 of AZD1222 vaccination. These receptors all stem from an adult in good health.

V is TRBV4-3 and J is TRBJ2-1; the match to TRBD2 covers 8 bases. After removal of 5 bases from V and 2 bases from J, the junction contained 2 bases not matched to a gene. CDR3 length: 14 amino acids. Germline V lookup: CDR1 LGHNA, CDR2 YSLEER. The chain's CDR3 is CASSYSGAYNEQFF. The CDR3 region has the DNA TGCGCCAGCAGCTATAGCGGGGCCTACAATGAGCAGTTCTTC.

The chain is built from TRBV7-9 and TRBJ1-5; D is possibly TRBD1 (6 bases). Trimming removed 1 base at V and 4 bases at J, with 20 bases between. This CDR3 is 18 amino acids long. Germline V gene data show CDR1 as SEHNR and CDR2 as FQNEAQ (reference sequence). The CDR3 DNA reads TGTGCCAGCAGCTTAGAGGGGGAGGGCAGAGAAAGGAATCAGCCCCAGCATTTT. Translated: CASSLEGEGRERNQPQHF.

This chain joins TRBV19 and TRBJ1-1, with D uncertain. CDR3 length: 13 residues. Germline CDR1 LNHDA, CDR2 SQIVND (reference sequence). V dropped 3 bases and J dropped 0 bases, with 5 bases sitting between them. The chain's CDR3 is CASSILLNTEAFF. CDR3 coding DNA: TGTGCCAGTAGTATCCTCCTGAACACTGAAGCTTTCTTT.

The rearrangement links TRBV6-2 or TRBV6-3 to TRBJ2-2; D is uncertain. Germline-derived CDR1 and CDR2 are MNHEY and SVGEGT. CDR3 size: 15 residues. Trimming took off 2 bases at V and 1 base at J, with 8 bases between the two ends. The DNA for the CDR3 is TGTGCCAGCAGTTACACAACAGAGAACACCGGGGAGCTGTTTTTT. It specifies CASSYTTENTGELFF.

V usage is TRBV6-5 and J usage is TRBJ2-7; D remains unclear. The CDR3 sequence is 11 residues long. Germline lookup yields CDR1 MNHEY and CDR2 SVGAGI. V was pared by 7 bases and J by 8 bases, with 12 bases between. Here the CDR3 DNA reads TGTGCCAGCACCTCCTCGTCGAAGCAGTACTTC. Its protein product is CASTSSSKQYF.

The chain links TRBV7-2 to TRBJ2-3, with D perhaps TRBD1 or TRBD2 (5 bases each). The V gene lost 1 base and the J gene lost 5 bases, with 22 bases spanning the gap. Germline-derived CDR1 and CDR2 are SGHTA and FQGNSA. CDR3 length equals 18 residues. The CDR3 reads CASSLGPPGTGIGDTQYF. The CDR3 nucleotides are TGTGCCAGCAGCTTAGGCCCCCCCGGGACGGGAATAGGAGATACGCAGTATTTT. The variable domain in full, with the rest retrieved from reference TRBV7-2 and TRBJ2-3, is GAGVSQSPSNKVTEKGKDVELRCDPISGHTALYWYRQSLGQGLEFLIYFQGNSAPDKSGLPSDRFSAERTGGSVSTLTIQRTQQEDSAVYLCASSLGPPGTGIGDTQYFGPGTRLTVL.

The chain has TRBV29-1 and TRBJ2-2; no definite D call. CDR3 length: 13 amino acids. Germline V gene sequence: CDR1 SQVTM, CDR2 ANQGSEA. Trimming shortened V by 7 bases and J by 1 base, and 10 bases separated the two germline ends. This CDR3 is CSAPRENTGELFF. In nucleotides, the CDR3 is TGCAGCGCGCCCCGAGAGAACACCGGGGAGCTGTTTTTT.

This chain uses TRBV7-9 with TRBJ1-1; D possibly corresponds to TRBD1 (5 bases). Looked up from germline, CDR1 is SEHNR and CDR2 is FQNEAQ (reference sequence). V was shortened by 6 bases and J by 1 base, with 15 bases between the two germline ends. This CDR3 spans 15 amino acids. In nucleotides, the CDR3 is TGTGCCAGCAGTTGGCATCAGGGACGGAACACTGAAGCTTTCTTT. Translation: CASSWHQGRNTEAFF.

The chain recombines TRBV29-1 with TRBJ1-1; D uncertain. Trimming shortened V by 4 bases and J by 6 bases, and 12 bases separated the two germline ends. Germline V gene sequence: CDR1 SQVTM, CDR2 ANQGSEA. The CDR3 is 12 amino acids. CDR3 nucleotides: TGCAGCGTTGGGAAGGGTCCATCTGAAGCTTTCTTT. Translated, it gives CSVGKGPSEAFF.

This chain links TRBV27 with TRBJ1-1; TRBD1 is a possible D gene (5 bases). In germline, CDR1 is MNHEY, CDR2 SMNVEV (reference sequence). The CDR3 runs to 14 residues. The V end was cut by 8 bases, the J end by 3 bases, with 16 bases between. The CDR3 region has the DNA TGTGCCAGCGGATCCCGCGGGGGGGACACTGAAGCTTTCTTT. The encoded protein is CASGSRGGDTEAFF.

CDR3 DNA: TGTGCCAGCAAGCTAGCGGGAGGGCCACACGAGCAGTACTTC. This encodes CASKLAGGPHEQYF. The gene calls are TRBV27 and TRBJ2-7; TRBD2 matches 12 bases. Unmatched junction bases numbered 6, after V lost 7 bases and J lost 5 bases. Looked up from germline, CDR1 is MNHEY and CDR2 is SMNVEV (reference sequence). CDR3 length: 14 residues.

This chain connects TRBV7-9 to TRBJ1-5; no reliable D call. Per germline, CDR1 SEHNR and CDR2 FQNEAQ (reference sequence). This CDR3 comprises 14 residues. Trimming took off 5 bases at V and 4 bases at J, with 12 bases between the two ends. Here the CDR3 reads CASSVGQLNQPQHF. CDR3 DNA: TGTGCCAGCAGCGTCGGGCAACTAAATCAGCCCCAGCATTTT. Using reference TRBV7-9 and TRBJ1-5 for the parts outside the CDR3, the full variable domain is DTGVSQNPRHKITKRGQNVTFRCDPISEHNRLYWYRQTLGQGPEFLTYFQNEAQLEKSRLLSDRFSAERPKGSFSTLEIQRTEQGDSAMYLCASSVGQLNQPQHFGDGTRLSIL.

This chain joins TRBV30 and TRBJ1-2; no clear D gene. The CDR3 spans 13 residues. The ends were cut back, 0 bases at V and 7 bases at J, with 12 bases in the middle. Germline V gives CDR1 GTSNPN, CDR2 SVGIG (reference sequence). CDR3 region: CAWSVTLSGGYTF. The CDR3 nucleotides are TGTGCCTGGAGTGTAACCCTGTCAGGTGGCTACACCTTC.

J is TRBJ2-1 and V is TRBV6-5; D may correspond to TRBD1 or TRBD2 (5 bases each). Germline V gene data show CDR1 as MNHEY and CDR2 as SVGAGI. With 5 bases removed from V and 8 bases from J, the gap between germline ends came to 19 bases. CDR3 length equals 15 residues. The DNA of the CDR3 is TGTGCCAGCAGTCAACCGGGGCCGCTGGGGTATGAGCAGTTCTTC. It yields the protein CASSQPGPLGYEQFF.